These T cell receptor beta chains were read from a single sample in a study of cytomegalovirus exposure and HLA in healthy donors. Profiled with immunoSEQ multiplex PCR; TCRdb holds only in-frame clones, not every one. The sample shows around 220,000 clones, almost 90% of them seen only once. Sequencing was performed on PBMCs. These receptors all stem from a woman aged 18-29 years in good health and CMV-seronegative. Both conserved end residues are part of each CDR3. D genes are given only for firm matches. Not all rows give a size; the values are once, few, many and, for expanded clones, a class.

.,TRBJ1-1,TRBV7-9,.,TGTGCCAGCACTATGGAGATGAACACTGAAGCTTTCTTT,CASTMEMNTEAFF
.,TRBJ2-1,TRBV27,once,TGTGCCAGCAGTCCCTCCCCCAATGAGCAGTTCTTC,CASSPSPNEQFF
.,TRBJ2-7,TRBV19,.,TGTGCCAGTAGTACGGGCGGGATTCCTTACGAGCAGTACTTC,CASSTGGIPYEQYF
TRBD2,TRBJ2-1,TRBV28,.,TGTGCCAGCAGTTTTGGACTAGCGGGGTACAATGAGCAGTTCTTC,CASSFGLAGYNEQFF
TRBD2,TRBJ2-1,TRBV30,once,TGTGCCTGGATCCTCCCGGGACTATCCTACAATGAGCAGTTCTTC,CAWILPGLSYNEQFF
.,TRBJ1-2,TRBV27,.,TGTGCCAGCAGGGCAGGGTTAGGCTATGGCTACACCTTC,CASRAGLGYGYTF
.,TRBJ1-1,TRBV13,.,TGTGCCAGCAGCTTAGCTAGGGGGAACACTGAAGCTTTCTTT,CASSLARGNTEAFF
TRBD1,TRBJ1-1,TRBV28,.,TGTGCCAGCAGTGGGGACAGGGACGCTGAAGCTTTCTTT,CASSGDRDAEAFF
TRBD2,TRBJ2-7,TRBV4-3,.,TGCGCCAGCAGCCCCCGGGGGGGGCAGTACGAGCAGTACTTC,CASSPRGGQYEQYF
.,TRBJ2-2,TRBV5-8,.,TGTGCCAGCAGCCACGCCGGGTTGACGAACACCGGGGAGCTGTTTTTT,CASSHAGLTNTGELFF